The sample holds many counts of the clone carrying this T cell receptor beta chain. The data were obtained in a study of blood T cell repertoires in COVID-19. On the study more broadly: Acute and convalescent COVID-19 specimens originated in the United States, Italy and Spain. Sources were T cells, B-cell-depleted T cells, or PBMCs; the material itself was cDNA or gDNA.

The CDR3 has 16 amino acids. Per the germline V gene, CDR1 is MNHEY and CDR2 is SMNVEV (reference sequence). With V trimmed by 4 bases and J by 4 bases, 11 bases remained unmatched. Authors' methods: Quantification of nucleated cells was approximated via reference gene primer amplification. Here immunoSEQ multiplex PCR was the method, and the copy in TCRdb shows in-frame clones only, minus some. That table gives V, J and clone size, and the DNA gave D and trimming. The top ten clones hold about 8.9% of a sample with under 75,000 clones, roughly nine tenths of them seen once. The specimen sequenced was peripheral blood. The V call is TRBV27, the J call TRBJ2-7; TRBD1 agrees at 9 bases. This clonotype was sampled from a man between 50 and 59 years old with active COVID-19. The CDR3 bases are TGTGCCAGCAGTTCCCCCCTTGGACAGGGGTTATACGAGCAGTACTTC. This codes for CASSSPLGQGLYEQYF.